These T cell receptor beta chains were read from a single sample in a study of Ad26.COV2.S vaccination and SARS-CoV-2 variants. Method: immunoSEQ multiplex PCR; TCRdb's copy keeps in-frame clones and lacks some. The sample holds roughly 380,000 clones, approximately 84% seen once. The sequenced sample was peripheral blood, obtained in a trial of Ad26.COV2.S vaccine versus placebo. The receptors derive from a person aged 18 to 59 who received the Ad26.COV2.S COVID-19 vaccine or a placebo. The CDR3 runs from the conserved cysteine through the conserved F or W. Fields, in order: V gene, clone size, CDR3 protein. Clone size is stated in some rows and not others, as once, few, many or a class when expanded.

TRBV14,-,CASSLGTGSYGYTF
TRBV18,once,CASSQHRGSANEKLFF
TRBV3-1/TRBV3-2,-,CASSQGPRNRSAGTTEAFF
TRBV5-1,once,CASSLTLTGLPNTGELFF
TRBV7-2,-,CASRTGTSTYNEQFF
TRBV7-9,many,CASSPGLQETQYF
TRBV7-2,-,CASSLRGLAGSTDTQYF
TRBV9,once,CASSGDWIHTDTQYF
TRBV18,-,CASSDAVDSPLHF
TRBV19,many,CASSILAGLGNEQFF
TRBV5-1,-,CASRVQGLDTEAFF
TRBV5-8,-,CASSLQGFSGNTIYF
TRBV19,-,CASSIEGNTGELFF
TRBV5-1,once,CASSLGLAQETQYF
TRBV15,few,CATSRDPGPGNEQFF
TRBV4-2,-,CASSSDRSNTEAFF
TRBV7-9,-,CASSLVDRGRETQYF
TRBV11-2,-,CASRSIRKPNYGYTF
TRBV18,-,CASSPQRQGAGQPQHF
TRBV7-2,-,CASSLSWQNYGYTF
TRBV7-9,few,CASSLGSPYMNTEAFF
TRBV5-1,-,CASSPGKNLEQYF
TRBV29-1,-,CSVRTGSGTQYF
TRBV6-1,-,CASSDRVGQGNTEAFF